The clone carrying this T cell receptor (beta chain) has at least ten counts. Its specificity is unknown. The sample comes from a study of T cells in Graves' hyperthyroidism and ophthalmopathy. The ends lost 5 bases at V and 5 bases at J; junction bases unmatched: 4. The CDR3 runs 14 residues. Diagnosis of hyperthyroidism was new in patients aged 18 to 65, and its duration was under 2 months. Study conclusions and caveats: Researchers found most expanded thyroid clonotypes above 0.001 in blood as well.

It was RNA transcripts that yielded the amplified TCR beta CDR3 regions. Researchers ran a first-round RT-PCR on the TCR CDR3 using the HTBI primer set. Each CDR3 protein gets one entry after TCRdb re-called the multiplex PCR reads with MiXCR. The data contain fewer than 900,000 distinct CDR3 sequences, about a sixth of them singletons. The sequenced sample consisted of blood. The receptor was isolated from a young man with Graves' hyperthyroidism. V gene TRBV12-3 or TRBV12-4 combines with J gene TRBJ2-1; TRBD1 agrees at 9 bases. The chain's CDR3 is CASSLTGGNNEQFF. The CDR3 coding sequence is TGTGCCAGCAGTCTGACAGGGGGTAACAATGAGCAGTTCTTC.